This T cell receptor (beta chain) was profiled in a study of blood T cell repertoires in COVID-19. About the research overall: Sites across the United States, Italy and Spain contributed samples from acute and convalescent COVID-19.

This clone was counted only a few times. All exposed participants met a person with COVID-19 within 2 weeks before entering the study. Germline CDR1 and CDR2: DFQATT and SNEGSKA (reference sequence). V was shortened by 3 bases and J by 4 bases, with 7 bases between the two germline ends. The CDR3 is 12 amino acids. Per the original methods: Amplification of reference gene primers provided the estimated nucleated cell counts. Profiled with immunoSEQ multiplex PCR; TCRdb holds only in-frame clones, not every one. V, J and clone size are taken as reported in that table, and D and trimming were inferred from the DNA itself. The table has fewer than 250,000 clones, 83% seen once.

This TCR derives from a woman between 40 and 50 years old who had been exposed to COVID-19. The sample was PBMCs or T cells enriched from blood (not recorded which). The V call is TRBV20-1, the J call TRBJ1-3; D unclear. The CDR3 DNA reads TGCAGTGCTAGTGCCGTAGGAAACACCATATATTTT. This translates into CSASAVGNTIYF.